A single sample gave rise to the 27 T cell receptor beta chains below, sequenced in a study of T cell changes during pregnancy in multiple sclerosis. The protocol was immunoSEQ multiplex PCR, while the TCRdb copy is restricted to in-frame clones and leaves out a portion. The sample holds roughly 72,000 clones, just over 90% seen once. The specimen was CD4+ T cells from peripheral blood mononuclear cells, collected before pregnancy. The receptors stem from a female donor with multiple sclerosis, enrolled in a pregnancy study.

As regards this clone: The sample holds other DNA sequences that translate to the same CDR3. This rearrangement joins TRBV28 to TRBJ1-5, with D perhaps matching TRBD1 (5 bases). This CDR3 spans 15 amino acids. V gave up 5 bases and J gave up 2 bases, with 13 bases separating them. Per the germline V gene, CDR1 is MDHEN and CDR2 is SYDVKM. CDR3 protein: CASSPTGGGNQPQHF. DNA for the CDR3: TGTGCCAGCAGTCCCACGGGGGGTGGCAATCAGCCCCAGCATTTT.

The genes are TRBV19 and TRBJ2-3, with D unresolved. CDR3 length equals 13 residues. CDR1 and CDR2 from the germline V gene are LNHDA and SQIVND (reference sequence). Trimming removed 3 bases from V and 1 base from J, with 5 bases in between. Here the CDR3 DNA reads TGTGCCAGTAGTATCCAGGGCACAGATACGCAGTATTTT. Residues: CASSIQGTDTQYF.

The rearrangement joins TRBV27 to TRBJ2-1, with 7 bases lining up with TRBD1. The CDR3 has 15 residues. CDR1 and CDR2 (germline): MNHEY, SMNVEV (reference sequence). V shed 4 bases and J 0 bases; nucleotides not matched to a gene: 3. CDR3 DNA: TGTGCCAGCAGTTCGGACAGGAGCTCCTACAATGAGCAGTTCTTC. It yields the protein CASSSDRSSYNEQFF.

This clone has a handful of counts. The V and J genes are TRBV30 and TRBJ1-5; unclear D gene. The CDR3 has 15 amino acids. Per the germline V gene, CDR1 is GTSNPN and CDR2 is SVGIG (reference sequence). The V end lost 0 bases, the J end lost 6 bases, and 15 bases lay between the germline ends. The CDR3, as DNA: TGTGCCTGGAGTGTAGGCCCGCGGGGTGGTCAGCCCCAGCATTTT. It specifies CAWSVGPRGGQPQHF.

The chain joins TRBV6-1 to TRBJ1-6, with D tentatively TRBD1 (6 bases). The V and J ends lost 6 bases and 5 bases respectively, with 11 bases between them. This CDR3 is 14 amino acids long. In germline, CDR1 is MNHNS, CDR2 SASEGT. The CDR3 sequence: CASRTGSNNSPLHF. Written as DNA, the CDR3 is TGTGCCAGCAGAACAGGGTCAAATAATTCACCCCTCCACTTT.

The V call is TRBV7-3, the J call TRBJ1-1, with 8 bases fitting TRBD1. CDR3 size: 15 residues. Looked up from germline, CDR1 is SGHTA and CDR2 is FQGTGA. V lost 5 bases, J lost 6 bases, and 11 bases stayed unmatched. The CDR3, as DNA: TGTGCCAGCAGCCGAGGTGGACAGGGAGGATCTGAAGCTTTCTTT. It yields the protein CASSRGGQGGSEAFF.

This clone was found once. The V call is TRBV28, the J call TRBJ1-1; D ambiguous. Trimming pared 5 bases from V and 7 bases from J, leaving 14 bases between. The CDR3 consists of 13 residues. Germline V gene data show CDR1 as MDHEN and CDR2 as SYDVKM. The CDR3 DNA follows: TGTGCCAGCAGTGGTAGCGGTCGGGGTGAAGCTTTCTTT. It is translated as CASSGSGRGEAFF.

This clone turned up a few times. This sequence joins TRBV30 and TRBJ2-7, with TRBD2 identical over 8 bases. The CDR3 runs 12 residues. Germline CDR1 reads GTSNPN; CDR2 reads SVGIG (reference sequence). The V segment lost 3 bases and the J segment 9 bases; nucleotides outside the gene matches: 7. The CDR3, as DNA: TGTGCCTGGAGCCCGGGGGGGGATGGGCAGTACTTC. It yields the protein CAWSPGGDGQYF.

The chain employs TRBV5-1 and TRBJ2-7, with D tentatively TRBD2 (6 bases). Germline CDR1 reads SGHRS; CDR2 reads YFSETQ. The V end was cut by 4 bases, the J end by 3 bases, with 14 bases between. The CDR3 length is 14 residues. CDR3 in amino acids: CASSMDGDFYEQYF. In nucleotides, the CDR3 is TGCGCCAGCAGCATGGACGGGGACTTCTACGAGCAGTACTTC.

The chain has TRBV9 and TRBJ1-6, with D possibly being TRBD1 (6 bases). Germline V gene sequence: CDR1 SGDLS, CDR2 YYNGEE. The CDR3 is 15 amino acids. Between the trimmed V and J ends, which lost 0 bases and 7 bases, there was a span of 11 bases. CDR3: CASSVEGVLNSPLHF. CDR3 bases: TGTGCCAGCAGCGTAGAGGGGGTTTTAAATTCACCCCTCCACTTT.

The rearrangement links TRBV15 to TRBJ1-6; D might be TRBD1 (6 bases). Germline V CDR1 and CDR2: LNHNV, YYDKDF (reference sequence). Between the trimmed V and J ends, which lost 4 bases and 10 bases, there was a span of 11 bases. This CDR3 is 13 amino acids long. DNA of the CDR3: TGTGCCACCAGCACTGGGGGCCTCTCACCCCTCCACTTT. Protein product: CATSTGGLSPLHF.

This chain's CDR3 is CASSLDSSVSNYGYTF. The CDR3 DNA reads TGCGCCAGCAGCTTGGACTCTTCCGTGTCTAACTATGGCTACACCTTC. This chain connects TRBV5-1 to TRBJ1-2; D gene uncertain. The germline V gene encodes CDR1 SGHRS and CDR2 YFSETQ. V dropped 0 bases and J dropped 0 bases, with 12 bases sitting between them. The CDR3 has 16 residues.

The rearrangement links TRBV5-1 to TRBJ2-7; unclear D gene. Trimming took 1 base from V and 3 from J, leaving 11 bases between them. Looked up from germline, CDR1 is SGHRS and CDR2 is YFSETQ. The CDR3 extends over 14 amino acids. The CDR3 sequence: CASSLIHLGYEQYF. CDR3 DNA sequence: TGCGCCAGCAGCTTGATTCACCTAGGCTACGAGCAGTACTTC.

This sequence joins TRBV27 and TRBJ1-1; 10 bases align to TRBD1. With V trimmed by 0 bases and J by 4 bases, 2 bases remained unmatched. The V gene's germline CDR1 is MNHEY and CDR2 SMNVEV (reference sequence). The length of the CDR3 is 15 residues. The CDR3 DNA reads TGTGCCAGCAGTTTATCAGGACAGGGGGGCACTGAAGCTTTCTTT. This encodes CASSLSGQGGTEAFF.

The J gene is TRBJ1-1, the V gene TRBV5-6, with D perhaps TRBD1 (6 bases). Trimming took 6 bases from V and 4 from J, leaving 19 bases between them. The CDR3 runs 15 residues. Germline V gene data show CDR1 as SGHDT and CDR2 as YYEEEE. The CDR3 is CASNRRGGVGTEAFF. CDR3 nucleotide sequence: TGTGCCAGCAACAGGCGGGGGGGCGTCGGCACTGAAGCTTTCTTT.

This chain uses TRBV27 with TRBJ2-1, with D unclear. This CDR3 is 13 amino acids long. Per the germline V gene, CDR1 is MNHEY and CDR2 is SMNVEV (reference sequence). V gave up 2 bases and J gave up 10 bases, with 12 bases separating them. CDR3 in DNA: TGTGCCAGCAGTTTACGTCTTTGGGCAGAGCAGTTCTTC. The encoded protein is CASSLRLWAEQFF.

This CDR3 is CAIAGPGQPQHF. The CDR3 nucleotides read TGTGCCATCGCAGGGCCCGGACAGCCCCAGCATTTT. The chain has TRBV28 and TRBJ1-5, with a weak D call TRBD1 (5 bases). Germline values: CDR1 MDHEN, CDR2 SYDVKM. The CDR3 extends over 12 amino acids. V gave up 10 bases and J gave up 7 bases, with 14 bases separating them.

The chain uses TRBV27 and TRBJ2-3; D might be TRBD1 (6 bases). This CDR3 region has 17 residues. Deletions cut 5 bases from V and 5 bases from J, with 23 bases between. Germline V gene data show CDR1 as MNHEY and CDR2 as SMNVEV (reference sequence). The CDR3 nucleotides are TGTGCCAGCAGTCCCGATTCGCGCCGTATACAGGGAGATACGCAGTATTTT. It translates to CASSPDSRRIQGDTQYF.

This clone was detected once. The chain carries TRBV27 and TRBJ2-3, with 11 bases identical to TRBD2. V shed 3 bases and J 9 bases; nucleotides not matched to a gene: 5. The CDR3 has 14 residues. The germline CDR1 and CDR2 sequences are MNHEY and SMNVEV (reference sequence). CDR3 amino acids: CASSFGLAGPTQYF. The CDR3 DNA reads TGTGCCAGCAGTTTCGGACTAGCGGGTCCAACGCAGTATTTT.

The V and J genes are TRBV7-3 and TRBJ1-2; D gene ambiguous. This CDR3 region has 13 residues. The V gene's germline CDR1 is SGHTA and CDR2 FQGTGA. Trimming removed 5 bases at V and 8 bases at J, with 15 bases between. This CDR3 is CASSKDRAGGYTF. The CDR3, as DNA: TGTGCCAGCAGCAAGGACCGGGCGGGAGGCTACACCTTC. The complete variable domain, with remaining parts taken from reference TRBV7-3 and TRBJ1-2, reads GAGVSQTPSNKVTEKGKYVELRCDPISGHTALYWYRQSLGQGPEFLIYFQGTGAADDSGLPNDRFFAVRPEGSVSTLKIQRTERGDSAVYLCASSKDRAGGYTFGSGTRLTVV.

The rearrangement joins TRBV9 to TRBJ2-1; 9 bases are a match to TRBD2. CDR1 and CDR2 from the germline V gene are SGDLS and YYNGEE. CDR3 length: 15 amino acids. The junction had 7 bases not matched to a gene; V was cut back by 0 bases and J by 9 bases. CDR3 residues: CASSVGGLAQGEQFF. In DNA form, the CDR3 reads TGTGCCAGCAGCGTAGGAGGACTAGCGCAAGGTGAGCAGTTCTTC.

V usage is TRBV7-2 and J usage is TRBJ1-3, with a weak D call TRBD1 (6 bases). Germline-derived CDR1 and CDR2 are SGHTA and FQGNSA. V lost 5 bases, J lost 0 bases, and 8 bases lay in between. The CDR3 runs to 14 residues. This chain's CDR3 is CASSKDSSGNTIYF. As DNA, the CDR3 is TGTGCCAGCAGCAAGGACAGCTCTGGAAACACCATATATTTT.

The chain carries TRBV7-2 and TRBJ1-5; a possible D gene is TRBD1 (5 bases). Trimming took 1 base from V and 2 from J, leaving 6 bases between them. CDR1 and CDR2 (germline): SGHTA, FQGNSA. The CDR3 contains 14 residues. The CDR3 DNA is TGTGCCAGCAGCTTAGGGGGCGGCAATCAGCCCCAGCATTTT. Translating it yields CASSLGGGNQPQHF.

V is TRBV5-4 and J is TRBJ1-1, with D possibly TRBD1 on 5 matching bases. V dropped 4 bases and J dropped 4 bases, with 14 bases sitting between them. This CDR3 comprises 14 residues. CDR1 is SGHNT, CDR2 YYREEE, per germline (reference sequence). CDR3 residues: CASSQGGLSTEAFF. The CDR3 bases are TGTGCCAGCAGCCAGGGAGGGTTAAGCACTGAAGCTTTCTTT.

This clone showed up just a few times. V gene TRBV19 combines with J gene TRBJ1-5, with 10 bases that match TRBD1. Germline assignment: CDR1 LNHDA and CDR2 SQIVND (reference sequence). J lost 1 base, V lost 5 bases, and 8 bases had no gene match. The CDR3 has 17 residues. CDR3 in amino acids: CASSPWEGQGSNQPQHF. CDR3 in DNA: TGTGCCAGTAGTCCCTGGGAGGGACAGGGGAGCAATCAGCCCCAGCATTTT. Full variable domain (outside the CDR3, taken from reference TRBV19 and TRBJ1-5): DGGITQSPKYLFRKEGQNVTLSCEQNLNHDAMYWYRQDPGQGLRLIYYSQIVNDFQKGDIAEGYSVSREKKESFPLTVTSAQKNPTAFYLCASSPWEGQGSNQPQHFGDGTRLSIL.

CDR3 in DNA: TGTGCCAGCAGCTTAGCGATGGCGAACACTGAAGCTTTCTTT. Protein product: CASSLAMANTEAFF. V gene TRBV7-2 combines with J gene TRBJ1-1; D is unresolved. Germline lookup yields CDR1 SGHTA and CDR2 FQGNSA. The V and J ends lost 0 bases and 1 base respectively, with 6 bases between them. There are 14 residues in the CDR3.

This clone was recorded only once. The chain uses TRBV9 and TRBJ2-1, with 8 bases identical to TRBD1. Germline V CDR1 and CDR2: SGDLS, YYNGEE. The CDR3 runs to 15 residues. The ends lost 0 bases at V and 7 bases at J; junction bases unmatched: 6. The CDR3 protein is CASSVAQGQENEQFF. CDR3 nucleotide sequence: TGTGCCAGCAGCGTAGCCCAGGGACAGGAAAATGAGCAGTTCTTC. The whole variable domain, filled in from reference TRBV9 and TRBJ2-1, reads DSGVTQTPKHLITATGQRVTLRCSPRSGDLSVYWYQQSLDQGLQFLIQYYNGEERAKGNILERFSAQQFPDLHSELNLSSLELGDSALYFCASSVAQGQENEQFFGPGTRLTVL.